This T cell receptor (beta chain) stems from a study of breast tumors, draining lymph nodes, adjacent tissues. From the multiplex PCR reads, TCRdb called clonotypes with MiXCR, one entry per CDR3 protein. The sample has about 230,000 distinct CDR3 sequences, about a third seen once. The CDR3 consists of 13 residues. In germline, CDR1 is MRHNA, CDR2 SNTAGT. With 7 bases removed from V and 6 bases from J, the gap between germline ends came to 10 bases. General study points: Compared with basal-like, luminal-like tumors shared significantly more repertoire with nontumor tissue. The lymph node origin of tumor T cells was framed as consistent with a hypothesis, not demonstrated.

The lymph nodes were axillary draining lymph nodes from breast cancer patients. A word on this clonotype: Its antigen is as yet unknown.

This TCR came from a female donor with breast cancer. Some clones in this sample may be carry-over from other donors' samples. The sample taken for sequencing was axillary lymph node tissue. The V call is TRBV6-4, the J call TRBJ1-6; D may be TRBD1 (5 bases). The CDR3 is CASTGRINSPLHF. The CDR3 DNA is TGTGCCAGCACGGGACGGATTAATTCACCCCTCCACTTT.